The following is a T cell receptor beta chain sequence with its context. TCRdb reanalysed the reads using MiXCR and keeps one entry per CDR3 protein. The sample has 200,000 to 300,000 distinct CDR3 sequences, 25% to 35% seen once. This entry belongs to a study of kidney transplant recipient with SARS-CoV-2 infection. V was trimmed by 5 bases and J by 6 bases, leaving 25 bases between them. CDR1 is MNHNY and CDR2 is SVGAGI in the germline V gene (reference sequence). The CDR3 is 17 amino acids. The input for sequencing was a blood sample, taken at baseline and on roughly day 110 from a kidney transplant recipient. The sequence was obtained from a male patient in his 30s who had COVID-19 and was a kidney transplant recipient. Some T cells could come from the graft donor. The chain is built from TRBV6-6 and TRBJ1-2; D not resolved. CDR3 sequence: CASSHHIGGKKTHGYTF. The CDR3 nucleotides read TGTGCCAGCAGTCACCACATAGGTGGGAAAAAGACCCATGGCTACACCTTC.